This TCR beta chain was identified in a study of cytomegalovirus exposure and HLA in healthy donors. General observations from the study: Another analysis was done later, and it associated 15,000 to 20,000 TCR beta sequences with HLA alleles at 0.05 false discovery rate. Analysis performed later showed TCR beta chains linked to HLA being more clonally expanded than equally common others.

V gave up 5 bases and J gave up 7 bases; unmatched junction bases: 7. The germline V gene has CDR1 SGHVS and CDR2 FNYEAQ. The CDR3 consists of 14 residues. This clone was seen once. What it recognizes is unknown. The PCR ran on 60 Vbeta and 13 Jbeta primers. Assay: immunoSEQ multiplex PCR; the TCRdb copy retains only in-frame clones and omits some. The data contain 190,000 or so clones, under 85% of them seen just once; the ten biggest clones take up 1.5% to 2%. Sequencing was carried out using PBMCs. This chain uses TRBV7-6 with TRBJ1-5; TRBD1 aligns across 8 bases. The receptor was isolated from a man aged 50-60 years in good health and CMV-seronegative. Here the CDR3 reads CASSPGQDGQPQHF. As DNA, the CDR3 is TGTGCCAGCAGCCCGGGACAGGATGGGCAGCCCCAGCATTTT. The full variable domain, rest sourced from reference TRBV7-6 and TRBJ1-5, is GAGVSQSPRYKVTKRGQDVALRCDPISGHVSLYWYRQALGQGPEFLTYFNYEAQQDKSGLPNDRFSAERPEGSISTLTIQRTEQRDSAMYRCASSPGQDGQPQHFGDGTRLSIL.